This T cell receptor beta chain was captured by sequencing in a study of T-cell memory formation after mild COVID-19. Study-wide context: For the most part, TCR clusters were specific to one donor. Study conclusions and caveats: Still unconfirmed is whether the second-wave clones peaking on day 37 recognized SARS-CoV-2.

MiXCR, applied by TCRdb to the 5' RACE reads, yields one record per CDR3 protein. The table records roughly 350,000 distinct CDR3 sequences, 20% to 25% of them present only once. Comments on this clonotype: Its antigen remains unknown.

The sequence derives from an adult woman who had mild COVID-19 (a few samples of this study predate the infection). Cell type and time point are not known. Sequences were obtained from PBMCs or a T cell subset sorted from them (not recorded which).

The CDR3 spells CSVWSRVRGISTRRLNTEAFF. The CDR3 nucleotides read TGCAGCGTTTGGAGCAGGGTTAGGGGGATCTCTACTAGACGCTTGAACACTGAAGCTTTCTTT. The chain combines TRBV29-1 with TRBJ1-1; possibly TRBD1 for D (6 bases). The CDR3 totals 21 residues. Germline loops: CDR1 SQVTM, CDR2 ANQGSEA. The germline V and J ends were trimmed by 5 bases and 0 bases, with 34 bases remaining between them.